Each of the 3 T cell receptor beta chains below was sequenced from the same sample in a study of blood T cell repertoires in COVID-19. Only in-frame clones appear in the TCRdb table, and some are missing; sequencing was by immunoSEQ multiplex PCR. The sample lists about 110,000 clones, about two thirds occurring once. Specimen: peripheral blood. These TCRs come from a woman between 35 and 50 years old with acute or convalescent COVID-19.

This chain links TRBV7-6 with TRBJ2-7; a possible D gene is TRBD1 (6 bases). V lost 1 base, J lost 2 bases, and 12 bases lay in between. This CDR3 is built from 15 residues. Germline values: CDR1 SGHVS, CDR2 FNYEAQ. CDR3 bases: TGTGCCAGCAGCTTAGGAGGACAGATGGCCTACGAGCAGTACTTC. Protein sequence: CASSLGGQMAYEQYF.

This clone was seen only a few times. V usage is TRBV19 and J usage is TRBJ2-2; perhaps TRBD2 as D (6 bases). The germline V gene has CDR1 LNHDA and CDR2 SQIVND (reference sequence). The CDR3 consists of 15 residues. The germline V and J ends were trimmed by 5 bases and 0 bases, with 10 bases remaining between them. The CDR3 nucleotides are TGTGCCAGTAGTGGGGGGACCACGAACACCGGGGAGCTGTTTTTT. This encodes CASSGGTTNTGELFF.

V usage is TRBV6-5 and J usage is TRBJ1-4; TRBD1 matches 7 bases. Germline V lookup: CDR1 MNHEY, CDR2 SVGAGI. With V trimmed by 2 bases and J by 7 bases, 4 bases remained unmatched. The CDR3 covers 14 residues. The CDR3 DNA reads TGTGCCAGCAGTTACGAGGGGGCGAGTGAAAAACTGTTTTTT. Amino acids: CASSYEGASEKLFF.